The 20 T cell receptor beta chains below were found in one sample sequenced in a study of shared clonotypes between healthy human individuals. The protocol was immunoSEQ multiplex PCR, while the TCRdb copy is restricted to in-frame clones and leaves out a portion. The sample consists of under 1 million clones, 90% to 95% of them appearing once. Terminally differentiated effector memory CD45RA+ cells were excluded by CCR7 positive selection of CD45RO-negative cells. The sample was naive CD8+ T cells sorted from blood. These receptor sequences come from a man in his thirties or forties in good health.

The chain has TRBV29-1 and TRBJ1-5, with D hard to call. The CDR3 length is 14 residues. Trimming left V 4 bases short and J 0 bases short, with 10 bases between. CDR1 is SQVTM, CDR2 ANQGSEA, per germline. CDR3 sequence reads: CSVGTPNSNQPQHF. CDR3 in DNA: TGCAGCGTTGGGACTCCGAATAGCAATCAGCCCCAGCATTTT.

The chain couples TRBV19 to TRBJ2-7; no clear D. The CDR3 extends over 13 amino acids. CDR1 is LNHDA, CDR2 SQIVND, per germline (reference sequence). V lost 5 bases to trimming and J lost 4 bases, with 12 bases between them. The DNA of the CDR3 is TGTGCCAGTAGTCCAACCGGGTGGTACGAGCAGTACTTC. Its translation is CASSPTGWYEQYF.

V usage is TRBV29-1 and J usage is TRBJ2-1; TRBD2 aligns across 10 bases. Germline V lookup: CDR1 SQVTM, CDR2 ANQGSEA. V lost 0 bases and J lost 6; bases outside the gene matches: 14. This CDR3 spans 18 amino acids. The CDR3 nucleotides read TGCAGCGTTGAAGATCCATCGCCCCTAGCGGGAGTTCTCAATGAGCAGTTCTTC. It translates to CSVEDPSPLAGVLNEQFF.

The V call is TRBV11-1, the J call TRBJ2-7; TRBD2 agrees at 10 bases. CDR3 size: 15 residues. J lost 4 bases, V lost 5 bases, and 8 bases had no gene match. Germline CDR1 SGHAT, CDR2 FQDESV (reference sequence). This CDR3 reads CASSPDPSGSYEQYF. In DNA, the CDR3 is TGTGCCAGCAGCCCAGACCCTAGCGGGAGTTACGAGCAGTACTTC. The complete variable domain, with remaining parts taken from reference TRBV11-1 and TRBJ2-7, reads EAEVAQSPRYKITEKSQAVAFWCDPISGHATLYWYRQILGQGPELLVQFQDESVVDDSQLPKDRFSAERLKGVDSTLKIQPAELGDSAMYLCASSPDPSGSYEQYFGPGTRLTVT.

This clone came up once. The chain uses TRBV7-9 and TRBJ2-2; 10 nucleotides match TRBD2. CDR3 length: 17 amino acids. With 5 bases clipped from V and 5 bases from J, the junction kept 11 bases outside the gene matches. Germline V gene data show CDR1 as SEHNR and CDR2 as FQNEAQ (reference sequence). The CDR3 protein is CASSVPSGRGETGELFF. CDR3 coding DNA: TGTGCCAGCAGCGTCCCGAGCGGGAGGGGTGAAACCGGGGAGCTGTTTTTT. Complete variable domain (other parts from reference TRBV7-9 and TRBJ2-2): DTGVSQNPRHKITKRGQNVTFRCDPISEHNRLYWYRQTLGQGPEFLTYFQNEAQLEKSRLLSDRFSAERPKGSFSTLEIQRTEQGDSAMYLCASSVPSGRGETGELFFGEGSRLTVL.

The CDR3 nucleotides are TGCGCCCGAACCGAGGAAGCTAGCGAGGGGTGGGAAGATACGCAGTATTTT. Translated: CARTEEASEGWEDTQYF. V is TRBV4-3 and J is TRBJ2-3; TRBD2 might be the D (6 bases). The germline V gene has CDR1 LGHNA and CDR2 YSLEER. The CDR3 sequence is 17 residues long. With 11 bases removed from V and 5 bases from J, the gap between germline ends came to 29 bases.

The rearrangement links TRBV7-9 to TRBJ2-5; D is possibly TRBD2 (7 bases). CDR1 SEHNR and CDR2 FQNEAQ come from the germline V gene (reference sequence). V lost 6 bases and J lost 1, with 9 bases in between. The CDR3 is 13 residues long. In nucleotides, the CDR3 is TGTGCCAGCAGGGGAGGGGGCCAAGAGACCCAGTACTTC. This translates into CASRGGGQETQYF.

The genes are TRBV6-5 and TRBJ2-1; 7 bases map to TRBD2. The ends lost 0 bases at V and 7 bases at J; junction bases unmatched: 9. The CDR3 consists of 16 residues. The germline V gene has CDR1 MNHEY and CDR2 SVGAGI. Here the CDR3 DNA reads TGTGCCAGCAGTTACTCGGGTAGCGGGTTAGCGAATGAGCAGTTCTTC. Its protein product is CASSYSGSGLANEQFF.

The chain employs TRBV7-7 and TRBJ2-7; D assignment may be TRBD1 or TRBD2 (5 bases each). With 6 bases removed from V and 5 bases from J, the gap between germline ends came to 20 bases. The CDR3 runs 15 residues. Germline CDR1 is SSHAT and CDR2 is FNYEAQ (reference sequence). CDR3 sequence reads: CASRIPGITGHEQYF. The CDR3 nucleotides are TGTGCCAGCAGGATACCGGGAATTACGGGGCACGAGCAGTACTTC.

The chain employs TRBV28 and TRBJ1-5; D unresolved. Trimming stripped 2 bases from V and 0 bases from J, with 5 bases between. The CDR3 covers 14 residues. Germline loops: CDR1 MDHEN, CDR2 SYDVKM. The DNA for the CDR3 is TGTGCCAGCAGTTTAGCTCCTAGCAATCAGCCCCAGCATTTT. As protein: CASSLAPSNQPQHF.

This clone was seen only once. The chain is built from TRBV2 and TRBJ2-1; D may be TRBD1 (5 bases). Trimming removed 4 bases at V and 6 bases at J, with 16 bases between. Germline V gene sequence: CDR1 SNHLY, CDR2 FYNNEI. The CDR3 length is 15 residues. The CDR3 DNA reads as TGTGCCAGCAGTGTGCGCAGGGAAGGGCGCAATGAGCAGTTCTTC. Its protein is CASSVRREGRNEQFF.

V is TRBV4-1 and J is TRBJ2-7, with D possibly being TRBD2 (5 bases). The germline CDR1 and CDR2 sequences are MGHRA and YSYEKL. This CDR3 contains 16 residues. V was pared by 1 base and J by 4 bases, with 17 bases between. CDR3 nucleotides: TGCGCCAGCAGCCAAGCCCTCAGCGAGGGAGCGTACGAGCAGTACTTC. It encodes CASSQALSEGAYEQYF.

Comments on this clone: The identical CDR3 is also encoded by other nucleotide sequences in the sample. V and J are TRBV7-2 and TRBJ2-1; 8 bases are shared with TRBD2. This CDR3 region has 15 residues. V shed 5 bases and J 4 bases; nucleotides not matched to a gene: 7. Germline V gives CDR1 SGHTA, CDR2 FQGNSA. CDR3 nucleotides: TGTGCCAGCAGCCCCTTAGCGGGAAGGTACAATGAGCAGTTCTTC. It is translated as CASSPLAGRYNEQFF.

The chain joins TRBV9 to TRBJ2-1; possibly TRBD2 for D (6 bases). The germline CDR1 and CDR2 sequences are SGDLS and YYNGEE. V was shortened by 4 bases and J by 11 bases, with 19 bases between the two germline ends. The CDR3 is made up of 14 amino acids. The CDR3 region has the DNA TGTGCCAGCAGCCAGTTCGACGGGACTCCTAAGCAGTTCTTC. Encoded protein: CASSQFDGTPKQFF.

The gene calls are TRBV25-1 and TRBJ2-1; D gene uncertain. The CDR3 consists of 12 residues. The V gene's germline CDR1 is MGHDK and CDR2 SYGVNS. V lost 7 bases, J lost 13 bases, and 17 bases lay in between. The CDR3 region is CASTADQVFQFF. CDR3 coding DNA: TGTGCCAGCACCGCAGATCAGGTCTTCCAGTTCTTC.

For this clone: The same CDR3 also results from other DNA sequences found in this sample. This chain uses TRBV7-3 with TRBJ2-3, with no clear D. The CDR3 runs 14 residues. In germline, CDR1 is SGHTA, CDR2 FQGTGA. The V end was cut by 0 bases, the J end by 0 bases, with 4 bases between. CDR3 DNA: TGTGCCAGCAGCTTAACAGGGAGCACAGATACGCAGTATTTT. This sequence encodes CASSLTGSTDTQYF. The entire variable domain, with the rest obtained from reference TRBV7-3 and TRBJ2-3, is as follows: GAGVSQTPSNKVTEKGKYVELRCDPISGHTALYWYRQSLGQGPEFLIYFQGTGAADDSGLPNDRFFAVRPEGSVSTLKIQRTERGDSAVYLCASSLTGSTDTQYFGPGTRLTVL.

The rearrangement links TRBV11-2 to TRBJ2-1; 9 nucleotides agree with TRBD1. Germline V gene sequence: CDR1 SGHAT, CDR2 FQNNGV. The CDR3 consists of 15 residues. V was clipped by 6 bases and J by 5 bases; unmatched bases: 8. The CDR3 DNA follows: TGTGCCAGCAGACCCCCCGGGACAGGGCACAATGAGCAGTTCTTC. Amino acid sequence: CASRPPGTGHNEQFF.

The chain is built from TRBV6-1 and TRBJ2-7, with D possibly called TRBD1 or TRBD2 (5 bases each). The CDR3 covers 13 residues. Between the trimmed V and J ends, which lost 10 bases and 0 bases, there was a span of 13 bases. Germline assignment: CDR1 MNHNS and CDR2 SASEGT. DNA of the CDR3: TGTGCCACCCGGGGCGGGTACTCCTACGAGCAGTACTTC. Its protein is CATRGGYSYEQYF.

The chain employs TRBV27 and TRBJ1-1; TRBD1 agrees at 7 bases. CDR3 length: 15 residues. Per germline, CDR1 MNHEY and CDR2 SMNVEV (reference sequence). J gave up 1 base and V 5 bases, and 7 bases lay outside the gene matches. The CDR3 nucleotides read TGTGCCAGCAGTCAGCTCCGGACAGGGAACACTGAAGCTTTCTTT. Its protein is CASSQLRTGNTEAFF.

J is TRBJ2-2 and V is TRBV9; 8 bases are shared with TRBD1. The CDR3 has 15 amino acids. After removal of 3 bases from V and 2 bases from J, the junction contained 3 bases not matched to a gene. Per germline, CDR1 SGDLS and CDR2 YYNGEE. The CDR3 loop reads CASSGQGKNTGELFF. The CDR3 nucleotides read TGTGCCAGCAGCGGACAGGGGAAAAACACCGGGGAGCTGTTTTTT.